This TCR beta chain is drawn from a study of identical twins. Whole-study results and caveats: Memory repertoires lacked the insertion deficit that abundant cord blood beta clonotypes showed. The authors noted that invariant MAIT and iNKT cells could partly confound zero-insertion analyses.

Germline CDR1 reads SGHTA; CDR2 reads FQGNSA. This CDR3 comprises 14 residues. V lost 1 base to trimming and J lost 11 bases; unmatched junction nucleotides: 7. TCRdb processed the 5' RACE reads anew with MiXCR; each CDR3 protein has one entry. The sample comprises about 900,000 distinct CDR3 sequences, 12% of which are singletons, and roughly 1.6% rests with the top ten. This clonotype was seen only a few times. Its target is unknown. These data also formed part of another study, on yellow fever vaccine responses in identical twins.

Material: PBMCs. The chain has TRBV7-2 and TRBJ1-5; 8 bases map to TRBD1. The TCR sequence derives from a woman aged 18-35 years in good health. The CDR3 region is CASSLDRDRRSQHF. The CDR3 region has the DNA TGTGCCAGCAGCTTAGACCGGGACAGGCGGTCCCAGCATTTT.